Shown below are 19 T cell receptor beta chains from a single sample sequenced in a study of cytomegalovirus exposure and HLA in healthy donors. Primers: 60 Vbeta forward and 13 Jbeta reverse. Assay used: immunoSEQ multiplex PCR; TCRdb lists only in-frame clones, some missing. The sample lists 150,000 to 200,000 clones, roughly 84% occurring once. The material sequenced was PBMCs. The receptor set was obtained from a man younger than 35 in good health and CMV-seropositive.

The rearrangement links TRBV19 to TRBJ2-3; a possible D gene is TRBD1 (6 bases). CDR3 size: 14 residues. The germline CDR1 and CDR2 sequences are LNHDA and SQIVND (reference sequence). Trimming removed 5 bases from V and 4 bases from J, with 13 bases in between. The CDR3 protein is CASSSHWGPDTQYF. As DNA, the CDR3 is TGTGCCAGTAGTTCTCACTGGGGGCCAGATACGCAGTATTTT.

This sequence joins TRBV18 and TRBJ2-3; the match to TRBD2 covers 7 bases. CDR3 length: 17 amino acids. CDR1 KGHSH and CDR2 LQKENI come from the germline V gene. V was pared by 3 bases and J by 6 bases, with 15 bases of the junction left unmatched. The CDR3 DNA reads TGTGCCAGCTCACCGGTGTGGGGCAGCGGGGCCGGCGATACGCAGTATTTT. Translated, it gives CASSPVWGSGAGDTQYF.

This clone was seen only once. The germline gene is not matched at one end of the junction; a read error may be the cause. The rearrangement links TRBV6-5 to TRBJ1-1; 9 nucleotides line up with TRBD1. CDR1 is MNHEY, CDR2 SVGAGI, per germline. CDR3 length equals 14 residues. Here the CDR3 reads CASSLQGASTQAFF. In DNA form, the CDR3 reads TGTGCCAGCAGTTTACAGGGGGCTAGCACTCAAGCTTTCTTT.

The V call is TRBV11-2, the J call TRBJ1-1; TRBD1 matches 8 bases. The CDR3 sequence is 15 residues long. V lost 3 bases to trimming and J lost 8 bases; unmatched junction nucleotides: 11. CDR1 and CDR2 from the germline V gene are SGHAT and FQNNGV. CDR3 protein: CASSFSPTGEAEAFF. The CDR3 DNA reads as TGTGCCAGCAGCTTTTCTCCGACAGGGGAGGCGGAAGCTTTCTTT.

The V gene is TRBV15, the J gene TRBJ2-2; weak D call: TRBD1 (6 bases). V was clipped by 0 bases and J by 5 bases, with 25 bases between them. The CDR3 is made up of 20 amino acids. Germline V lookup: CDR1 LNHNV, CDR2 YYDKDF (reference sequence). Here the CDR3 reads CATSRDSSSIMGAGTGELFF. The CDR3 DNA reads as TGTGCCACCAGCAGAGACAGTTCTTCGATAATGGGGGCAGGTACCGGGGAGCTGTTTTTT.

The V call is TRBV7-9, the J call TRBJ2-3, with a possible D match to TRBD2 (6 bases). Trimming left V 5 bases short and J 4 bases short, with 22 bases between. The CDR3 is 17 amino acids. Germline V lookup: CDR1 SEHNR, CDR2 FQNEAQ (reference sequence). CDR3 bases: TGTGCCAGCAGCGACCGGGGGATTGGGCTAGTCTCAGATACGCAGTATTTT. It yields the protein CASSDRGIGLVSDTQYF.

The chain's CDR3 is CASSLRGIDTEAFF. For the CDR3, the DNA is TGCGCCAGCAGCCTCAGGGGGATTGACACTGAAGCTTTCTTT. This chain uses TRBV5-1 with TRBJ1-1; the match to TRBD1 covers 7 bases. Germline V gives CDR1 SGHRS, CDR2 YFSETQ. CDR3 length: 14 residues. J lost 3 bases, V lost 4 bases, and 6 bases had no gene match.

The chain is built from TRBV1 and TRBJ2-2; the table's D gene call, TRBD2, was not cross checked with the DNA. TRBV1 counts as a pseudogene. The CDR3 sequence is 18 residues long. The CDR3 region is CTSSHPRAAGGNTGELFF. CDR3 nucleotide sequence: TGCACCAGCAGCCATCCCCGGGCGGCGGGGGGGAACACCGGGGAGCTGTTTTTT.

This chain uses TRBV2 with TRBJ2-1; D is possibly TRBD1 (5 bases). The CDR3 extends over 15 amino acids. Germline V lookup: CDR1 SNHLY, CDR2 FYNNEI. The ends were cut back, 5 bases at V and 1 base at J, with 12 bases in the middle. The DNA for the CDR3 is TGTGCCAGCAGTCTTACAGGTGAATCCTACAATGAGCAGTTCTTC. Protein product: CASSLTGESYNEQFF.

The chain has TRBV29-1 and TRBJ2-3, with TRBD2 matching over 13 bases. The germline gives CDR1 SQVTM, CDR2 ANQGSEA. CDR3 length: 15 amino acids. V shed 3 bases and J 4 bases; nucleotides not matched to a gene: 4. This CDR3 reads CSVDGLAGVADTQYF. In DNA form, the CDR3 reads TGCAGCGTTGACGGACTAGCGGGGGTAGCAGATACGCAGTATTTT.

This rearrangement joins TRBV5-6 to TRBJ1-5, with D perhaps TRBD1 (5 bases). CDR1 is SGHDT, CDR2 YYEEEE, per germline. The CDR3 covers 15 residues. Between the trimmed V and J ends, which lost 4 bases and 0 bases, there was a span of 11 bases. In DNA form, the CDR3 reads TGTGCCAGCAGCAAGACAGATAATAGCAATCAGCCCCAGCATTTT. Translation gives CASSKTDNSNQPQHF.

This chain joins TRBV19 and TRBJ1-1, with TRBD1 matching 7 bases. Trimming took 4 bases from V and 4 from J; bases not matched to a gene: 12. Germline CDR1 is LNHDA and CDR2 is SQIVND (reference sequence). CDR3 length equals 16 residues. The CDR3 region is CASSNLLATGRTEAFF. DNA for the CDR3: TGTGCCAGTAGTAACCTCCTCGCGACAGGGCGCACTGAAGCTTTCTTT.

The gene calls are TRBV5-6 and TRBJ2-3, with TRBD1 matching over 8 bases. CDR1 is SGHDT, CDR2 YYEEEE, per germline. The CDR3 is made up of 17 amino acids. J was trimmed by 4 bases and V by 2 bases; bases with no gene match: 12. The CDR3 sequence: CASSFGETGGRADTQYF. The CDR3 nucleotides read TGTGCCAGCAGCTTTGGGGAAACAGGGGGACGGGCAGATACGCAGTATTTT. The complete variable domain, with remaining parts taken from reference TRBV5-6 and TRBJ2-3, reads DAGVTQSPTHLIKTRGQQVTLRCSPKSGHDTVSWYQQALGQGPQFIFQYYEEEERQRGNFPDRFSGHQFPNYSSELNVNALLLGDSALYLCASSFGETGGRADTQYFGPGTRLTVL.

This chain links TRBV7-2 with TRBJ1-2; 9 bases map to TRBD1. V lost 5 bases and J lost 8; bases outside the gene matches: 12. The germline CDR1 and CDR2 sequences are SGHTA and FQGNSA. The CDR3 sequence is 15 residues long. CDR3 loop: CASSLVRDREYGYTF. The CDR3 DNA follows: TGTGCCAGCAGCCTTGTCCGGGACAGGGAGTACGGCTACACCTTC. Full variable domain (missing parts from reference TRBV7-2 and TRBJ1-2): GAGVSQSPSNKVTEKGKDVELRCDPISGHTALYWYRQSLGQGLEFLIYFQGNSAPDKSGLPSDRFSAERTGGSVSTLTIQRTQQEDSAVYLCASSLVRDREYGYTFGSGTRLTVV.

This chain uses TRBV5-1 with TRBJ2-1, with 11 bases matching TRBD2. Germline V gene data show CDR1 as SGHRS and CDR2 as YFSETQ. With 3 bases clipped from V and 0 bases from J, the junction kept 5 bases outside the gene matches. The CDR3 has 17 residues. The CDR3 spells CASSSLAGASSYNEQFF. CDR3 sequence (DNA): TGCGCCAGCAGCTCACTAGCGGGGGCGAGCTCCTACAATGAGCAGTTCTTC. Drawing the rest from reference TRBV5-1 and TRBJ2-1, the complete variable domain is KAGVTQTPRYLIKTRGQQVTLSCSPISGHRSVSWYQQTPGQGLQFLFEYFSETQRNKGNFPGRFSGRQFSNSRSEMNVSTLELGDSALYLCASSSLAGASSYNEQFFGPGTRLTVL.

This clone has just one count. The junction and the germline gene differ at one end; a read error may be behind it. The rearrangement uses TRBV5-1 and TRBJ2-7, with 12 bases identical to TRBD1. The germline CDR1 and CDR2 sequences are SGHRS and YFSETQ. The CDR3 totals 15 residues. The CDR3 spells CASSPGTGGGYEQCF. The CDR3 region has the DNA TGCGCCAGCAGCCCGGGGACAGGGGGCGGGTACGAGCAGTGCTTC.

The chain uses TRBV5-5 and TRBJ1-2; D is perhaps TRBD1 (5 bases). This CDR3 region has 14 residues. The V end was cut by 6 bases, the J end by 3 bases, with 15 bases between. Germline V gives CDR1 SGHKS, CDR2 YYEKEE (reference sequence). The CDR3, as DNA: TGTGCCAGCACCATCAGCGGGGCTGACTATGGCTACACCTTC. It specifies CASTISGADYGYTF.

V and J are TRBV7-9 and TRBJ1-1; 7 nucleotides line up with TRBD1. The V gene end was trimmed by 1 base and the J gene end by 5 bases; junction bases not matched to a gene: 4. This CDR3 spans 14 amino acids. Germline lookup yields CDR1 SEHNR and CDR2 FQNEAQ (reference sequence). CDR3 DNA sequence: TGTGCCAGCAGCTTAGGCACAGGGGAAACTGAAGCTTTCTTT. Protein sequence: CASSLGTGETEAFF.

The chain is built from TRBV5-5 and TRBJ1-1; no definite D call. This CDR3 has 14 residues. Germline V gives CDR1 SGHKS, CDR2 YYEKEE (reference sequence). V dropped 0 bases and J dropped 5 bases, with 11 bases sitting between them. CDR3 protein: CASSLGQARTEAFF. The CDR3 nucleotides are TGTGCCAGCAGCTTGGGGCAGGCCCGGACTGAAGCTTTCTTT.